This T cell receptor beta chain was sequenced in a study of beta chain features in type 1 diabetes. The study reverse transcribed the entire isolated RNA, so it sequenced expressed TCRB transcripts. Samples of naive, central memory and regulatory T cells yielded a mean of approximately 3.9 million reads. Profiled with immunoSEQ multiplex PCR; TCRdb holds only in-frame clones, not every one. The sample holds under 300,000 clones, less than 35% seen once. Germline-derived CDR1 and CDR2 are SQVTM and ANQGSEA. The CDR3 is 12 amino acids. Trimming removed 6 bases from V and 5 bases from J, with 13 bases in between.

The specimen sequenced was central memory CD4+ T cells from blood. The chain uses TRBV29-1 and TRBJ2-5; D perhaps matches TRBD1 (5 bases). The sequence derives from a man aged 30 to 45 in good health. The DNA for the CDR3 is TGCAGCGTGCGCGGACAAGGGGAGACCCAGTACTTC. It specifies CSVRGQGETQYF.